This T cell receptor beta chain was profiled in a study of technical replicates of blood from a few donors. Germline V lookup: CDR1 SNHLY, CDR2 FYNNEI. The CDR3 spans 13 residues. The V end was cut by 5 bases, the J end by 5 bases, with 12 bases between. In this sample, this clone turned up a few times. Sequencing used immunoSEQ multiplex PCR; TCRdb keeps in-frame clones, though not all of them. The sample includes 76,000 or so clones, 80% to 90% seen only once; the top ten take 4.8%. The sample was PBMCs. The sequence derives from a human donor in good health. Some clones in this sample may be carry-over from other donors' samples. The J gene is TRBJ1-1, the V gene TRBV2; D call uncertain. CDR3: CASSLYRGTEAFF. The CDR3, as DNA: TGTGCCAGCAGTTTATACCGAGGGACTGAAGCTTTCTTT.